These T cell receptor beta chains were read from a single sample in a study of CD8 T cells in ankylosing spondylitis. TCRdb analysed the 5' RACE reads with MiXCR anew, one entry per CDR3 protein. The data contain tens of thousands of distinct CDR3 sequences, more than 5.5% of them singletons. Sequenced input: synovial fluid, either unsorted or a sorted T cell fraction (not recorded which). All receptors derive from a male donor with ankylosing spondylitis. CDR3s include the opening cysteine and the closing phenylalanine or tryptophan. Each record gives: clone size, V gene, J gene, D gene, CDR3 protein, CDR3 DNA. A D gene is named only where the DNA matches it firmly. Not all rows give a size; the values are once, few, many and, for expanded clones, a class.

clone size: large; V gene: TRBV7-2; J gene: TRBJ2-1; D gene: -; CDR3 protein: CATSPGSSYNEQFF; CDR3 DNA: TGTGCCACTTCCCCGGGAAGCTCCTACAATGAGCAGTTCTTC
clone size: many; V gene: TRBV20-1; J gene: TRBJ2-7; D gene: TRBD1; CDR3 protein: CSATRTGAYEQYF; CDR3 DNA: TGCAGTGCTACTAGGACAGGGGCCTACGAGCAGTACTTC
clone size: many; V gene: TRBV20-1; J gene: TRBJ2-2; D gene: TRBD2; CDR3 protein: CSAREWTSGSAGELFF; CDR3 DNA: TGCAGTGCTAGAGAATGGACTAGCGGGTCGGCCGGGGAGCTGTTTTTT
clone size: many; V gene: TRBV12-3/TRBV12-4; J gene: TRBJ1-2; D gene: TRBD1; CDR3 protein: CASSRRTGNYGYTF; CDR3 DNA: TGTGCCAGCAGCCGTAGGACAGGGAACTATGGCTACACCTTC
clone size: -; V gene: TRBV28; J gene: TRBJ2-1; D gene: TRBD2; CDR3 protein: CASSLSASGSLGEQFF; CDR3 DNA: TGTGCCAGCAGTTTATCGGCTAGCGGGAGTCTCGGTGAGCAGTTCTTC
clone size: few; V gene: TRBV5-4; J gene: TRBJ2-1; D gene: TRBD1; CDR3 protein: CASSEGTGGYNEQFF; CDR3 DNA: TGTGCCAGCAGCGAGGGGACAGGGGGGTACAATGAGCAGTTCTTC
clone size: -; V gene: TRBV18; J gene: TRBJ1-4; D gene: -; CDR3 protein: CASSAPGGDHEKLFF; CDR3 DNA: TGTGCCAGCTCAGCACCGGGGGGAGACCATGAAAAACTGTTTTTT
clone size: -; V gene: TRBV30; J gene: TRBJ1-3; D gene: -; CDR3 protein: CAWSVTSFGNTIYF; CDR3 DNA: TGTGCCTGGAGTGTAACAAGTTTTGGAAACACCATATATTTT
clone size: many; V gene: TRBV29-1; J gene: TRBJ2-7; D gene: -; CDR3 protein: CSVVVVLEQYF; CDR3 DNA: TGCAGCGTTGTAGTAGTCCTTGAGCAGTACTTC
clone size: few; V gene: TRBV5-1; J gene: TRBJ2-2; D gene: TRBD2; CDR3 protein: CASSSTSATGELFF; CDR3 DNA: TGCGCCAGCAGCTCCACTAGCGCCACCGGGGAGCTGTTTTTT
clone size: few; V gene: TRBV7-2; J gene: TRBJ2-7; D gene: -; CDR3 protein: CASSLERSSYEQYF; CDR3 DNA: TGTGCCAGCAGCCTGGAGCGGAGCTCCTACGAGCAGTACTTC
clone size: -; V gene: TRBV4-1; J gene: TRBJ1-2; D gene: TRBD1; CDR3 protein: CASSLLRQGDSNYGYTF; CDR3 DNA: TGCGCCAGCAGCCTTCTCCGACAGGGCGATTCTAACTATGGCTACACCTTC
clone size: -; V gene: TRBV12-3/TRBV12-4; J gene: TRBJ1-2; D gene: -; CDR3 protein: CASSFPGRSSGYTF; CDR3 DNA: TGTGCCAGCAGTTTTCCCGGCAGGTCTAGCGGCTACACCTTC
clone size: few; V gene: TRBV20-1; J gene: TRBJ1-6; D gene: TRBD1; CDR3 protein: CSPDRGKSPLHF; CDR3 DNA: TGCAGCCCTGACAGGGGGAAATCACCCCTCCACTTT
clone size: few; V gene: TRBV7-2; J gene: TRBJ1-4; D gene: -; CDR3 protein: CASSFSRTNEKLFF; CDR3 DNA: TGTGCCAGCAGCTTCAGTCGGACTAATGAAAAACTGTTTTTT
clone size: -; V gene: TRBV4-2; J gene: TRBJ2-1; D gene: TRBD2; CDR3 protein: CASSRGTSGDNEQFF; CDR3 DNA: TGTGCCAGCAGCCGCGGGACTAGCGGAGACAATGAGCAGTTCTTC
clone size: many; V gene: TRBV7-6; J gene: TRBJ2-5; D gene: -; CDR3 protein: CASSLWDQETQYF; CDR3 DNA: TGTGCCAGCAGCTTGTGGGACCAAGAGACCCAGTACTTC
clone size: -; V gene: TRBV6-2/TRBV6-3; J gene: TRBJ1-4; D gene: -; CDR3 protein: CASSYSASLEKLFF; CDR3 DNA: TGTGCCAGCAGTTACTCGGCTTCTCTGGAAAAACTGTTTTTT
clone size: -; V gene: TRBV19; J gene: TRBJ2-3; D gene: -; CDR3 protein: CASKFVGTDTQYF; CDR3 DNA: TGTGCCAGTAAATTCGTGGGCACAGATACGCAGTATTTT
clone size: -; V gene: TRBV28; J gene: TRBJ2-2; D gene: TRBD2; CDR3 protein: CASSFQGSASGSGYGELFF; CDR3 DNA: TGTGCCAGCAGTTTCCAGGGTTCGGCTAGCGGGAGTGGTTACGGGGAGCTGTTTTTT
clone size: few; V gene: TRBV9; J gene: TRBJ2-3; D gene: TRBD2; CDR3 protein: CASSGTTSALADTQYF; CDR3 DNA: TGTGCCAGCAGCGGGACGACTAGCGCCCTCGCAGATACGCAGTATTTT
clone size: few; V gene: TRBV20-1; J gene: TRBJ2-7; D gene: TRBD2; CDR3 protein: CSATGTSGSIYEQYF; CDR3 DNA: TGCAGTGCAACGGGGACTAGCGGGAGTATCTACGAGCAGTACTTC
clone size: many; V gene: TRBV24-1; J gene: TRBJ2-1; D gene: -; CDR3 protein: CATSDPAGTPYNEQFF; CDR3 DNA: TGTGCCACCAGTGATCCCGCCGGGACTCCTTACAATGAGCAGTTCTTC
clone size: -; V gene: TRBV7-2; J gene: TRBJ1-1; D gene: -; CDR3 protein: CASSLALGPAVNTEAFF; CDR3 DNA: TGTGCCAGCAGCTTAGCGCTGGGGCCGGCGGTGAACACTGAAGCTTTCTTT
clone size: few; V gene: TRBV27; J gene: TRBJ1-1; D gene: TRBD1; CDR3 protein: CASSFSQGATFF; CDR3 DNA: TGTGCCAGCAGTTTCTCCCAGGGGGCTACTTTCTTT